The T cell receptor beta chain described here comes from a study of blood T cell repertoires in COVID-19 (TCRdb year 2020). Regarding the research as a whole: Samples covering the acute and convalescent phases of COVID-19 were provided by collaborators in the United States, Italy and Spain. The prospective study material was composed of cDNA or gDNA derived from T cells, B-cell-depleted T cells, or PBMCs. Deeply sampled blood TCRbeta repertoires from subjects exposed to, actively infected with, or recovered from COVID-19 were included in the dataset. A freely available public database, intended as a resource for researchers studying the immune response to SARS-CoV-2, is where the repertoires were released. Samples came from the ongoing ImmuneRACE study (first 160 participants) plus 1,254 subjects from 6 global collaborators. A de-identified subject ID, COVID-19 status, age in years and sex were almost always included in the sample metadata. Where available, HLA class I and class II types were taken from metadata supplied by the sample provider and were not determined by assay-based typing. What the work shows at the level of the full study, not this receptor alone: The quantity of clinical and demographic metadata differed by source and by participant and was supplied without curation.

Participants in the prospective study were enrolled through a virtual design, were aged roughly 18 to 90 years, and lived in about two dozen United States geographic areas. In the prospective study, participants were assigned to cohorts based on the clinical history participants reported in a screening survey and a study questionnaire. For ImmuneRACE Cohort 3, a participant was defined as recovered based on two consecutive negative NP/OP PCR tests, clearance by a healthcare professional, or resolution of symptoms. Mobile phlebotomists in the prospective study collected whole blood, serum and a nasopharyngeal or oropharyngeal swab from every participant. Over an approximately two-month period, participants in the prospective study had the option of providing additional blood draws and questionnaires. Before DNA extraction, prospective study blood samples were shipped either frozen or at room temperature.

Note on this clone: The target of this receptor is not known. No per-base quality is available; no much larger clone lies one base away.

Including cysteine and phenylalanine, the CDR3 has 16 amino acids. Only CDR3 DNA is held: 48 bases, read in frame from base 1. Germline trimming: 10 bases from V, 2 bases from J; junction bases outside gene matches: 12. The germline V gene provides CDR1 SNHLY and CDR2 FYNNEI. TCRbeta CDR3 regions were amplified from genomic DNA by means of the immunoSEQ Assay, a bias-controlled multiplex PCR. On the study's bioinformatics: Within the assay, amplification of reference gene primers was used to estimate how many nucleated cells each sample contained. To quantify the absolute abundance of each unique TCRbeta CDR3 rearrangement, sequence reads were collapsed and filtered. Productive Simpson clonality was computed per sample as the square root of Simpson's diversity index over productive rearrangements. As stored in TCRdb, this immuneACCESS dataset retains in-frame rearrangements with V and J assigned. A fraction of the clones does not appear; measured against another copy, unresolved V genes explain less than half of the discrepancy, and the remainder lacks a known reason. V and J calls plus clone size are reproduced from that table; the DNA served to infer D and trimming. Across this sample there are some 350,000 clones, with more than 75% seen only once. 2.5% to 3.5% of the sample is in the top ten clones.

The clonotype originates from a woman younger than 45 who had recovered from COVID-19. Here the chain combines TRBV2 and TRBJ2-1, with 9 bases aligning to TRBD1. The sample consisted of PBMCs or T cells enriched from blood (not recorded which). In nucleotides, the sequence is TGTGCCAACTCCACACCGGACAGGGGCGCCTACAATGAGCAGTTCTTC. The resulting protein is CANSTPDRGAYNEQFF.